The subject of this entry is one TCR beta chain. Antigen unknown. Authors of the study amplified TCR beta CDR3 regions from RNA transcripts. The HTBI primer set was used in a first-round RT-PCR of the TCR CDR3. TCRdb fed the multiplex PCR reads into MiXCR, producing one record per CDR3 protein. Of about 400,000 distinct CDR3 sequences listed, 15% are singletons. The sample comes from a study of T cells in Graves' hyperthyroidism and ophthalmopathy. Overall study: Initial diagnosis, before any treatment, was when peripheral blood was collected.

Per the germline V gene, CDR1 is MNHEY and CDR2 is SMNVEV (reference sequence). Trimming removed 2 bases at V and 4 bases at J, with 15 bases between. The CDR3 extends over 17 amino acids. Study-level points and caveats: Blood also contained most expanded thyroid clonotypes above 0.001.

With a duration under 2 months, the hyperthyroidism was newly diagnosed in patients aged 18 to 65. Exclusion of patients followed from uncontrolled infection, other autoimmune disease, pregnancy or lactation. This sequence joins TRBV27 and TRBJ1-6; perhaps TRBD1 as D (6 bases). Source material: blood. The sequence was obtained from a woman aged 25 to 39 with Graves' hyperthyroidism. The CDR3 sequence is CASSLRGGARYNSPLHF. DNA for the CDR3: TGTGCCAGCAGTTTACGGGGGGGGGCGAGGTATAATTCACCCCTCCACTTT.